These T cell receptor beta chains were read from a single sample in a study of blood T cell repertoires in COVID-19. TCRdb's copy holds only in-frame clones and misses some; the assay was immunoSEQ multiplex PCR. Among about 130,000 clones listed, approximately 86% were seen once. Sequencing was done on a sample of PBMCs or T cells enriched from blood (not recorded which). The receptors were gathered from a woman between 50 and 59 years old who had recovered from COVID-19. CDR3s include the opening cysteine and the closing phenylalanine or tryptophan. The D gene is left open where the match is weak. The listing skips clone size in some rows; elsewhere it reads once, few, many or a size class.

CDR3 DNA: TGTGCCAGCAGCCAAGATTCGCACAGGGGCTCCGAGCAGTACTTC
CDR3 protein: CASSQDSHRGSEQYF
V gene: TRBV14
J gene: TRBJ2-7
D gene: TRBD1
clone size: -

CDR3 DNA: TGTGCCAGCAGCTTTACGACAGTTTGGATGAACACTGAAGCTTTCTTT
CDR3 protein: CASSFTTVWMNTEAFF
V gene: TRBV5-6
J gene: TRBJ1-1
D gene: -
clone size: -

CDR3 DNA: TGTGCCAGCAGCCCGGGGGGACAGGGATCGGCCTTTGGTTTCTTC
CDR3 protein: CASSPGGQGSAFGFF
V gene: TRBV7-6
J gene: TRBJ2-1
D gene: TRBD1
clone size: once

CDR3 DNA: TGCGCCAGCAGCTTGGCCAATAGGGGCCAGGCAGATACGCAGTATTTT
CDR3 protein: CASSLANRGQADTQYF
V gene: TRBV5-1
J gene: TRBJ2-3
D gene: -
clone size: once

CDR3 DNA: TGTGCCAGTACTTACCTTCAGGGGATGGGTGAAGCTTTCTTT
CDR3 protein: CASTYLQGMGEAFF
V gene: TRBV5-6
J gene: TRBJ1-1
D gene: -
clone size: -

CDR3 DNA: TGTGCCAGCAGCGCCACACAACGACAGTCACCCCTCCACTTT
CDR3 protein: CASSATQRQSPLHF
V gene: TRBV9
J gene: TRBJ1-6
D gene: -
clone size: -

CDR3 DNA: TGTGCCATCAGTGACCCCCGCGGAGGCAACACTGAAGCTTTCTTT
CDR3 protein: CAISDPRGGNTEAFF
V gene: TRBV10-3
J gene: TRBJ1-1
D gene: -
clone size: few

CDR3 DNA: TGTGCCAGCAGCCTCGGAAGGACTAGCGGGGGATACTCCTACAATGAGCAGTTCTTC
CDR3 protein: CASSLGRTSGGYSYNEQFF
V gene: TRBV5-6
J gene: TRBJ2-1
D gene: TRBD2
clone size: -

CDR3 DNA: TGTGCCAGCAGAGAAGGACTAGCGGGGGGGCTACAGCAGTTCTTC
CDR3 protein: CASREGLAGGLQQFF
V gene: TRBV11-1
J gene: TRBJ2-1
D gene: TRBD2
clone size: -

CDR3 DNA: TGTGCCAGCAGCTTAAGCGGAAAGGGCTTTAACTATGGCTACACCTTC
CDR3 protein: CASSLSGKGFNYGYTF
V gene: TRBV7-8
J gene: TRBJ1-2
D gene: -
clone size: -

CDR3 DNA: TGTGCCAGCAGCTTGGAGGGCCAGCCCCAGCATTTT
CDR3 protein: CASSLEGQPQHF
V gene: TRBV7-3
J gene: TRBJ1-5
D gene: -
clone size: -

CDR3 DNA: TGTGCCAGCAGTGAAGGGGGGGACAGGATAGTTCATACTGAAGCTTTCTTT
CDR3 protein: CASSEGGDRIVHTEAFF
V gene: TRBV2
J gene: TRBJ1-1
D gene: TRBD1
clone size: -

CDR3 DNA: TGTGCCAGTAGTATAGCGCCACAGGGCTCTGGAAACACCATATATTTT
CDR3 protein: CASSIAPQGSGNTIYF
V gene: TRBV19
J gene: TRBJ1-3
D gene: -
clone size: -

CDR3 DNA: TGCGCCAGCAGCTTAACCACAGGCTCTGGGGCCAACGTCCTGACTTTC
CDR3 protein: CASSLTTGSGANVLTF
V gene: TRBV5-1
J gene: TRBJ2-6
D gene: -
clone size: -

CDR3 DNA: TGTGCCAGCAGCCAAGGGGGGCCACCCCTCCACTTT
CDR3 protein: CASSQGGPPLHF
V gene: TRBV3-1/TRBV3-2
J gene: TRBJ1-6
D gene: -
clone size: -

CDR3 DNA: TGTGCCAGTAGTATAGTCGGGGCGGGGGACACTGAAGCTTTCTTT
CDR3 protein: CASSIVGAGDTEAFF
V gene: TRBV19
J gene: TRBJ1-1
D gene: -
clone size: -

CDR3 DNA: TGTGCCAGCAGGGTAGACAGGCTTAGCAATCAGCCCCAGCATTTT
CDR3 protein: CASRVDRLSNQPQHF
V gene: TRBV6-5
J gene: TRBJ1-5
D gene: -
clone size: -

CDR3 DNA: TGTGCCAGCAGCGTAGCTAGTGCAGCCGACTACGAGCAGTACTTC
CDR3 protein: CASSVASAADYEQYF
V gene: TRBV9
J gene: TRBJ2-7
D gene: -
clone size: -

CDR3 DNA: TGTGCCAGCAGCCAAGGAGAGGGCAGGGGGAATCAGCCCCAGCATTTT
CDR3 protein: CASSQGEGRGNQPQHF
V gene: TRBV4-2
J gene: TRBJ1-5
D gene: TRBD1
clone size: -

CDR3 DNA: TGTGCCAGCAGTCCCGGCGGGGCTGGAAACACCATATATTTT
CDR3 protein: CASSPGGAGNTIYF
V gene: TRBV5-4
J gene: TRBJ1-3
D gene: -
clone size: -

CDR3 DNA: TGTGCCAGCAGCTTCGGGGGGCCAACAGATACGCAGTATTTT
CDR3 protein: CASSFGGPTDTQYF
V gene: TRBV7-9
J gene: TRBJ2-3
D gene: -
clone size: -

CDR3 DNA: TGTGCCAGCAGCTTAGCGTTCGCAACAGCCTATGGCTACACCTTC
CDR3 protein: CASSLAFATAYGYTF
V gene: TRBV7-8
J gene: TRBJ1-2
D gene: -
clone size: -

CDR3 DNA: TGTGCCACCCTTCGACAGGGGGTTGATGGCTACACCTTC
CDR3 protein: CATLRQGVDGYTF
V gene: TRBV10-3
J gene: TRBJ1-2
D gene: TRBD1
clone size: -

CDR3 DNA: TGTGCCAGTAGCATTGGCAATCAGCCCCAGCATTTT
CDR3 protein: CASSIGNQPQHF
V gene: TRBV19
J gene: TRBJ1-5
D gene: -
clone size: -

CDR3 DNA: TGTGCCATCAGTGCCTCCGGGACAGGGGTAGAGACCCAGTACTTC
CDR3 protein: CAISASGTGVETQYF
V gene: TRBV10-3
J gene: TRBJ2-5
D gene: TRBD1
clone size: -

CDR3 DNA: TGTGCCAGCAGCGTGGGGGACAGGCCGGTGGCTTTCTTT
CDR3 protein: CASSVGDRPVAFF
V gene: TRBV9
J gene: TRBJ1-1
D gene: TRBD1
clone size: -

CDR3 DNA: TGTGCCAGCAGCACAGGGGCAGATACGCAGTATTTT
CDR3 protein: CASSTGADTQYF
V gene: TRBV7-9
J gene: TRBJ2-3
D gene: TRBD1
clone size: once

CDR3 DNA: TGTGCCATCAGTGGGCGGACAGGGGGCGCGGACAATGAGCAGTTCTTC
CDR3 protein: CAISGRTGGADNEQFF
V gene: TRBV10-3
J gene: TRBJ2-1
D gene: TRBD1
clone size: -

CDR3 DNA: TGCGCCAGCAGCTTTTCATTTACTCCGGACACCATATATTTT
CDR3 protein: CASSFSFTPDTIYF
V gene: TRBV5-1
J gene: TRBJ1-3
D gene: -
clone size: -

CDR3 DNA: TGTGCCAGCAGTTTAGTTCGCGGTGGGGAGCTGTTTTTT
CDR3 protein: CASSLVRGGELFF
V gene: TRBV12-3/TRBV12-4
J gene: TRBJ2-2
D gene: -
clone size: -

CDR3 DNA: TGCGCCAGCAGCGCCTCCGGGACAGTATATGGCTACACCTTC
CDR3 protein: CASSASGTVYGYTF
V gene: TRBV4-1
J gene: TRBJ1-2
D gene: TRBD1
clone size: -